This T cell receptor (beta chain) comes out of a study of T cell responses to AZD1222 COVID-19 vaccine. The method was immunoSEQ multiplex PCR; TCRdb's version includes in-frame clones alone and lacks a portion of them. The sample records 95,000 to 130,000 clones, approximately 84% being singletons. Findings of the study overall: The study found Spike-specific TCR breadth and depth rose after two AZD1222 doses.

V was clipped by 2 bases and J by 10 bases, with 5 bases between them. The germline V gene encodes CDR1 MRHNA and CDR2 SNTAGT. The CDR3 sequence is 11 residues long. In regard to this clone: Its target is not known.

The material sequenced was peripheral blood, taken on day 0 of AZD1222 vaccination. The chain is built from TRBV6-4 and TRBJ2-2; D gene uncertain. The sequence was obtained from an adult in good health. CDR3 DNA sequence: TGTGCCAGCAGTGACGGGGTGGAGCTGTTTTTT. This gives the protein CASSDGVELFF.